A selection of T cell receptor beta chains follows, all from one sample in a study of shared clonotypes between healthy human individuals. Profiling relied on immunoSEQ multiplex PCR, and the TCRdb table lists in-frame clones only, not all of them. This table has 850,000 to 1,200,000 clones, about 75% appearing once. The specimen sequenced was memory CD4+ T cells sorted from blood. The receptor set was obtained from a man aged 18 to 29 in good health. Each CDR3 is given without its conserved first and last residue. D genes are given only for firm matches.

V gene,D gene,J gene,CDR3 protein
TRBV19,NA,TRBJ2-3,ASSRSTGKGTDTQY
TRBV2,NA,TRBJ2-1,ASSKDRSYNEQF
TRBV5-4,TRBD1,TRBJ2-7,ASSWGTGGYEQY
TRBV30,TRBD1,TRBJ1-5,ASDRDGNQPQH
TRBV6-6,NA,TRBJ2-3,ASSSEWAGSAQY
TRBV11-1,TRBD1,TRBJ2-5,ASSLGRQGETQY
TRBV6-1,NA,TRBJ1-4,ASSEANQGRGATNEKLF
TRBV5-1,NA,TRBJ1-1,ASSLGREVKAF
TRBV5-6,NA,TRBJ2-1,ASSETGFGYNEQF
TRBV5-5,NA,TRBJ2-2,ASSLVPQGGTGELF
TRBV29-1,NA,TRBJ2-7,SVTYRDEQY
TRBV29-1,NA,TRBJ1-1,SVVNSEAF
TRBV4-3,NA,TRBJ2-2,ASSQGAVAGELF
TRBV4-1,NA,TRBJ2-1,ASSQGRGGNVYNEQF
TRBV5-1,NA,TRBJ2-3,ASSTGQLSTADTQY
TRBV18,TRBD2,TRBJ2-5,ASSLGSGGVQETQY
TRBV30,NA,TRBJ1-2,AWSRTSGNYGYT
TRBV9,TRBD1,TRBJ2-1,ASSVESVRGLEQF
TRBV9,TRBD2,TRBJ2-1,ASSPTSGGTNEQF
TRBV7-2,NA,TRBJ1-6,ASSLGGTNSPLH
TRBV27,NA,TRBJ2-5,ASSSQYREAQY
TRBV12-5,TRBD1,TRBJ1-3,ASGLTLGQGQITIY
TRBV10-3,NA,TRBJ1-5,AISESGNFAPQH
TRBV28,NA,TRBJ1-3,ASRGSRQLSSGNTIY
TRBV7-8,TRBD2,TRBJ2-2,ASRAGRDTGELF
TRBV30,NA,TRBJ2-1,AWKRTNEQF
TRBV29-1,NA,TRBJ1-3,SVIPGSGNTIY
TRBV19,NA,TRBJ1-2,ASSIDGSVGYT
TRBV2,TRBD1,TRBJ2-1,ASSLGGQTKKQF
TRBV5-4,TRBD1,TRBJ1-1,ASSLQGAGRTEAF
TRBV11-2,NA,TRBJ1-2,ASSPSGNYGYT
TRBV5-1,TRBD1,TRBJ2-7,ASSPNRGRTYEQY
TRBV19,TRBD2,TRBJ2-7,ASSPRLAGGIYEQY
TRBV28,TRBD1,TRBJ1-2,ASTRTGVNYGYT
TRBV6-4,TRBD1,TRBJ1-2,ASSQTGGYGYT
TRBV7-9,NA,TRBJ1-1,ASSFGRTDLNTEAF
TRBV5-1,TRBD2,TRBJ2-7,ASSIGGTTSGRSYEQY
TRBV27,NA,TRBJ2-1,ASRGRAEGGQF
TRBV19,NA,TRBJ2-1,ASSPRPPGWQGQYNEQF
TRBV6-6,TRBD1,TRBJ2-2,ASSPTGQGNTGELF
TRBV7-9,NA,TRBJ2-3,ASSPTGWEDTQY
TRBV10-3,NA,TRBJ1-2,AISESWGGADGYT
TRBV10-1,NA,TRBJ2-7,ASSADTLNEQY
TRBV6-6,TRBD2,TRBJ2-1,ASSTGTSGFNEQF
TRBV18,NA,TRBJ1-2,ASSPGRDLGYT